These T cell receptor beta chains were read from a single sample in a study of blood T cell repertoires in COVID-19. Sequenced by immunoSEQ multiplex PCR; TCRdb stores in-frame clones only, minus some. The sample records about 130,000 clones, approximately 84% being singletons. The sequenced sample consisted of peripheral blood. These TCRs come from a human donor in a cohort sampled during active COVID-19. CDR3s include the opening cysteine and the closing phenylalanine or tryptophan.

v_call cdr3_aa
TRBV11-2 CASSLLLGQGNSPLHF
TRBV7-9 CASSGTFGQPQHF
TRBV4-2 CASSPRTSGGSQETQYF
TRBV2 CASNRGSEAFF
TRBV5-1 CASSLATGYGYTF
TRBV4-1 CASSQVVDDYEQYF
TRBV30 CAWRRGGRETQYF
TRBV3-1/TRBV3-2 CASSQAVTRSTDTQYF
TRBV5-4 CASSLKLAQETQYF
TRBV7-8 CASSLDRGETQYF
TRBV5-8 CASSLSQGLLRAVDYGYTF
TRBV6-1 CASSAGQGPIGSNQPQHF
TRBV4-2 CASSWGTANTEAFF
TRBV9 CASSVECREGPSNQPQHF
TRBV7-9 CASSLGQGDGYTF
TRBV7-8 CASSLGDRADEQYF
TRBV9 CASSGSGTGDGLAGGRYEQYF
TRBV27 CASSTIAGPPPGEQYF
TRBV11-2 CASSSPGLAALDEQFF
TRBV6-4 CASSLGSGSPEQFF
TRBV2 CASIDVGSRYGYTF
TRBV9 CASSVEGGPYNEQFF
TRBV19 CASSSQRLNTEAFF
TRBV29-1 CSVADTNQYGYTF
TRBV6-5 CASSYEVNYGYTF
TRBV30 CAWNQVNYGYTF
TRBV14 CASTDGSWSTDTQYF
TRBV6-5 CASSYSRRVGEQYF
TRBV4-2 CASSQYQGRGDGYTF
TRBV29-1 CSVEGLAGGFDSYNEQFF
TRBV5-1 CASSSTQGAGEKLFF
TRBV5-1 CASSTSPGTGTGTGYTF
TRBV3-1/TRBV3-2 CASSARLAGESKNIQYF
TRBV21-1 CASSKVDSGGTLQDTQYF
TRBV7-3 CASSPGTGAEAFF
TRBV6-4 CASREGGRAFAFNYGYTF